These T cell receptor beta chains were read from a single sample in a study of blood T cell repertoires in COVID-19. Generated by immunoSEQ multiplex PCR, the TCRdb table keeps only in-frame clones and is missing some. The profile shows more than 200,000 clones, approximately 79% of them singletons. What was sequenced was peripheral blood. These receptors all come from a woman aged 40-49 years with active or convalescent COVID-19. The CDR3 runs from the conserved cysteine through the conserved F or W. A D gene is named only where the DNA matches it firmly. Only some rows state a clone size, as once, few, many or a class for expanded clones.

J: TRBJ1-3; size: -; V: TRBV15; D: -; DNA: TGTGCCACCAGCAGAGGAGTCGGGTCTGGAAACACCATATATTTT; CDR3: CATSRGVGSGNTIYF
J: TRBJ2-3; size: -; V: TRBV6-6; D: TRBD2; DNA: TGTGCCAGCAGTTACTGGACTAGCGGCCCAGATACGCAGTATTTT; CDR3: CASSYWTSGPDTQYF
J: TRBJ2-3; size: -; V: TRBV10-3; D: -; DNA: TGTGCCATCATGCTAGGGGAAGATACGCAGTATTTT; CDR3: CAIMLGEDTQYF
J: TRBJ1-4; size: -; V: TRBV30; D: -; DNA: TGTGCCTGGAGCGGGACATCGGAGGAAAAACTGTTTTTT; CDR3: CAWSGTSEEKLFF
J: TRBJ1-5; size: -; V: TRBV15; D: -; DNA: TGTGCCACCAGCAGGGACAGAAATAGCAATCAGCCCCAGCATTTT; CDR3: CATSRDRNSNQPQHF
J: TRBJ1-1; size: -; V: TRBV6-5; D: TRBD1; DNA: TGTGCCAGCAGTTTTCCAGGGGGCAGGAACACTGAAGCTTTCTTT; CDR3: CASSFPGGRNTEAFF
J: TRBJ1-2; size: -; V: TRBV7-9; D: -; DNA: TGTGCCAGCAGCTTTGGACCGGGGACTTCCCTTAACTATGGCTACACCTTC; CDR3: CASSFGPGTSLNYGYTF
J: TRBJ2-3; size: -; V: TRBV7-3; D: -; DNA: TGTGCCAGCAGCTTTTCGGGGCGGGGATCAGATACGCAGTATTTT; CDR3: CASSFSGRGSDTQYF
J: TRBJ1-2; size: -; V: TRBV5-4; D: TRBD1; DNA: TGTGCCAGCAGCTTGGGGACAGGGGGACGGTCCGACTATGGCTACACCTTC; CDR3: CASSLGTGGRSDYGYTF
J: TRBJ2-2; size: -; V: TRBV7-3; D: TRBD1; DNA: TGTGCCAGCAGCCCGGGGACAGACACCGGGGAGCTGTTTTTT; CDR3: CASSPGTDTGELFF
J: TRBJ1-1; size: -; V: TRBV18; D: TRBD1; DNA: TGTGCCAGCTCACTGGACAGGGTGAACACTGAAGCTTTCTTT; CDR3: CASSLDRVNTEAFF
J: TRBJ1-2; size: many; V: TRBV27; D: -; DNA: TGTGCCAGCAGAGATGGTTCCCGAGGGAGCTATGGCTACACCTTC; CDR3: CASRDGSRGSYGYTF
J: TRBJ2-2; size: once; V: TRBV3-1/TRBV3-2; D: TRBD2; DNA: TGTGCCAGCAGCTTAGCGGGGGGGCCCGGGGAGCTGTTTTTT; CDR3: CASSLAGGPGELFF
J: TRBJ1-2; size: few; V: TRBV29-1; D: TRBD1; DNA: TGCAGCGCCAGGACAGGAATCTATGGCTACACCTTC; CDR3: CSARTGIYGYTF
J: TRBJ2-7; size: -; V: TRBV5-4; D: -; DNA: TGTGCCAGCAGCCCCGCCGGGATGGCCTACGAGCAGTACTTC; CDR3: CASSPAGMAYEQYF
J: TRBJ2-5; size: -; V: TRBV28; D: TRBD1; DNA: TGTGCCAGCAGTTTATACCGGACAGGGGGGACTTTGAAAGAGACCCAGTACTTC; CDR3: CASSLYRTGGTLKETQYF
J: TRBJ2-2; size: -; V: TRBV14; D: TRBD2; DNA: TGTGCCAGCAGCCGGTCTAGCGGGGGGTTTTCGAGGGAGCTGTTTTTT; CDR3: CASSRSSGGFSRELFF
J: TRBJ2-5; size: -; V: TRBV20-1; D: -; DNA: TGCAGTGCTCCCAGGGCCGGGACCCAGTACTTC; CDR3: CSAPRAGTQYF
J: TRBJ1-6; size: -; V: TRBV9; D: -; DNA: TGTGCCAGCAGCGTAGACCAGCGCTCCTATAATTCACCCCTCCACTTT; CDR3: CASSVDQRSYNSPLHF
J: TRBJ1-6; size: once; V: TRBV2; D: -; DNA: TGTGCCAGCGGTGCAGGGGTCGAGGTTTCACCCCTCCACTTT; CDR3: CASGAGVEVSPLHF
J: TRBJ2-3; size: few; V: TRBV7-3; D: -; DNA: TGTGCCAGCAGCATGGGGCTCACAGATACGCAGTATTTT; CDR3: CASSMGLTDTQYF
J: TRBJ1-1; size: once; V: TRBV5-6; D: TRBD1; DNA: TGTGCCAGCAGCTTCGGTAGGGGGCGGACCCTTAACACTGAAGCTTTCTTT; CDR3: CASSFGRGRTLNTEAFF
J: TRBJ2-7; size: -; V: TRBV6-5; D: TRBD1; DNA: TGTGCCAGCAGTCACAGGGGTTACGAGCAGTACTTC; CDR3: CASSHRGYEQYF
J: TRBJ2-7; size: -; V: TRBV29-1; D: -; DNA: TGCAGCGTTGAAGATCCTAGGCGTAGGAGCTCCTACGAGCAGTACTTC; CDR3: CSVEDPRRRSSYEQYF
J: TRBJ2-3; size: -; V: TRBV5-1; D: TRBD1; DNA: TGCGCCAGCAGCCAGGACAGGGGGGTCGCAGATACGCAGTATTTT; CDR3: CASSQDRGVADTQYF
J: TRBJ2-2; size: once; V: TRBV5-1; D: TRBD1; DNA: TGCGCCAGCAGCTCAACAGGGGTGGACACCGGGGAGCTGTTTTTT; CDR3: CASSSTGVDTGELFF
J: TRBJ2-5; size: -; V: TRBV6-5; D: -; DNA: TGTGCCTACCGCGCTCAAGAGACCCAGTACTTC; CDR3: CAYRAQETQYF
J: TRBJ1-2; size: -; V: TRBV20-1; D: TRBD1; DNA: TGCAGTGAGAACAGGGGGATTCAGTTC; CDR3: CSENRGIQF
J: TRBJ1-5; size: few; V: TRBV19; D: TRBD1; DNA: TGTGCCAGTAGTACTCCGGGACAGGGCAGCAATCAGCCCCAGCATTTT; CDR3: CASSTPGQGSNQPQHF
J: TRBJ1-2; size: -; V: TRBV28; D: TRBD1; DNA: TGTGCCAGCAGCCTTATTCAGGGGGTCATCTATGGCTACACCTTC; CDR3: CASSLIQGVIYGYTF
J: TRBJ2-2; size: -; V: TRBV6-5; D: TRBD1; DNA: TGTGCCAGCAGTTACCCCACAGGGGACACCGGGGAGCTGTTTTTT; CDR3: CASSYPTGDTGELFF
J: TRBJ1-6; size: few; V: TRBV3-1/TRBV3-2; D: TRBD1; DNA: TGTGCCAGCACCGACAGGGGGCAAACACCCCTCCACTTT; CDR3: CASTDRGQTPLHF
J: TRBJ2-5; size: -; V: TRBV7-9; D: TRBD1; DNA: TGTGCCAGCTCTCCAGGGGGCTCAGAGACCCAGTACTTC; CDR3: CASSPGGSETQYF
J: TRBJ1-2; size: -; V: TRBV5-1; D: -; DNA: TGCGCCAGCAGCTTTGGGACTCAGTGGGTGAGCTACACCTTC; CDR3: CASSFGTQWVSYTF
J: TRBJ2-5; size: -; V: TRBV6-5; D: TRBD2; DNA: TGTGCCAGCCGCCGGGGGGAAGAGGAGACCCAGTACTTC; CDR3: CASRRGEEETQYF
J: TRBJ1-6; size: -; V: TRBV5-6; D: TRBD1; DNA: TGTGCCAGCAGCTGGGGGACAGGGGGCGATTCACCCCTCCACTTT; CDR3: CASSWGTGGDSPLHF
J: TRBJ2-3; size: -; V: TRBV6-5; D: -; DNA: TGTGCCAGCAGTTACTCTACGGCAGATACGCAGTATTTT; CDR3: CASSYSTADTQYF
J: TRBJ1-5; size: -; V: TRBV5-1; D: TRBD1; DNA: TGCGCCAGCAGGGAAACGGGACAGGGGGCCCAGCCCCAGCATTTT; CDR3: CASRETGQGAQPQHF
J: TRBJ1-1; size: -; V: TRBV14; D: -; DNA: TGTGCCAGCAGCCAAGGCAGGAACACTGAAGCTTTCTTT; CDR3: CASSQGRNTEAFF
J: TRBJ2-3; size: -; V: TRBV5-4; D: -; DNA: TGTGCCAGCAGCTTTGGGGGGGCCCGCACAGATACGCAGTATTTT; CDR3: CASSFGGARTDTQYF
J: TRBJ1-2; size: -; V: TRBV5-4; D: -; DNA: TGTGCCAGCAGCTTGATCGGGGGAAGCTATGGCTACACCTTC; CDR3: CASSLIGGSYGYTF
J: TRBJ1-2; size: -; V: TRBV10-3; D: TRBD1; DNA: TGTGCCATCAGACAGACAGGGGAAGGCTATGGCTACACCTTC; CDR3: CAIRQTGEGYGYTF
J: TRBJ1-2; size: once; V: TRBV28; D: -; DNA: TGTGCCAGCAGTTCCCGACAACTAGCATTTGGGGGCTACACCTTC; CDR3: CASSSRQLAFGGYTF
J: TRBJ1-6; size: -; V: TRBV19; D: -; DNA: TGTGCCAGTAGCTTAGAGGGACACGGTAATTCACCCCTCCACTTT; CDR3: CASSLEGHGNSPLHF
J: TRBJ1-5; size: -; V: TRBV19; D: TRBD1; DNA: TGTGCCACCCGACGACAGGGAACTCAGCCCCAGCATTTT; CDR3: CATRRQGTQPQHF
J: TRBJ2-1; size: -; V: TRBV7-2; D: TRBD2; DNA: TGTGCCAGCAGCTTAGCCCCCGCGCTTGGCGGGGGGGCCGGTGAGCAGTTCTTC; CDR3: CASSLAPALGGGAGEQFF
J: TRBJ1-5; size: -; V: TRBV29-1; D: -; DNA: TGCAGCGTTAAGGCCGGCGGAAACAATCAGCCCCAGCATTTT; CDR3: CSVKAGGNNQPQHF
J: TRBJ1-2; size: -; V: TRBV28; D: TRBD1; DNA: TGTGCCAGCAGTTCATGGACAGGGTCCTATGGCTACACCTTC; CDR3: CASSSWTGSYGYTF
J: TRBJ1-6; size: -; V: TRBV5-6; D: -; DNA: TGTGCCAGCAGCTTCATACGGGGAAATTCACCCCTCCACTTT; CDR3: CASSFIRGNSPLHF
J: TRBJ2-3; size: -; V: TRBV9; D: TRBD2; DNA: TGTGCCAGCAGCGTAGTTTCTAGCGGGATCACAGATACGCAGTATTTT; CDR3: CASSVVSSGITDTQYF